Each of the 31 T cell receptor beta chains below was sequenced from the same sample in a study of blood T cell repertoires in COVID-19 (dated by TCRdb to 2019 to 2021). Library preparation used the immunoSEQ multiplex PCR assay. The clones in this table, taken by TCRdb from immuneACCESS, are in-frame only. Not every clone is retained; where verified, under half of the shortfall comes from an unresolved V gene, and the cause of the rest is unknown. The sample table records about 95,000 clones; 75% to 95% of these occur just once. The ten most abundant clones make up 3.5% to 4% of the sample. The sequenced sample consisted of peripheral blood. The receptors derive from a woman in her fifties or sixties in a cohort sampled during active COVID-19.

The rearrangement links TRBV7-3 to TRBJ2-5; TRBD2 matches at 8 bases. The CDR3 length is 15 residues. CDR1 is SGHTA, CDR2 FQGTGA, per germline. V lost 2 bases and J lost 1; bases outside the gene matches: 3. The CDR3 is CASSLAGGRQETQYF. In DNA form, the CDR3 reads TGTGCCAGCAGCTTAGCGGGAGGCCGCCAAGAGACCCAGTACTTC.

V and J are TRBV19 and TRBJ1-3, with TRBD1 as a possible D gene (6 bases). The V and J ends lost 8 bases and 2 bases respectively, with 22 bases between them. This CDR3 contains 17 residues. Germline V gene lookup returns CDR1 LNHDA and CDR2 SQIVND (reference sequence). In DNA form, the CDR3 reads TGTGCCAGTCTGGGGAGGGGGTCTGGAAAGGCTGGAAACACCATATATTTT. Translated: CASLGRGSGKAGNTIYF.

The chain joins TRBV5-5 to TRBJ1-5; 9 positions agree with TRBD1. The trim removed 4 bases at V and 6 bases at J, leaving 8 bases unmatched. Germline CDR1 reads SGHKS; CDR2 reads YYEKEE (reference sequence). CDR3 size: 15 residues. Written as DNA, the CDR3 is TGTGCCAGCAGCCAAACAGGGGGCGCGGGTCAGCCCCAGCATTTT. It codes for CASSQTGGAGQPQHF.

V is TRBV9 and J is TRBJ2-1, with 10 bases aligning to TRBD2. This CDR3 has 13 residues. V shed 7 bases, J shed 7 bases, and the junction held 5 bases outside the gene matches. Per the germline V gene, CDR1 is SGDLS and CDR2 is YYNGEE. Here the CDR3 DNA reads TGTGCCAGCGCTAGCGGGAGTTTAAATGAGCAGTTCTTC. It codes for CASASGSLNEQFF. The entire variable domain, with the rest obtained from reference TRBV9 and TRBJ2-1, is as follows: DSGVTQTPKHLITATGQRVTLRCSPRSGDLSVYWYQQSLDQGLQFLIQYYNGEERAKGNILERFSAQQFPDLHSELNLSSLELGDSALYFCASASGSLNEQFFGPGTRLTVL.

The chain has TRBV7-3 and TRBJ2-5; 9 bases align to TRBD2. The CDR3 loop spans 16 amino acids. The junction had 7 bases not matched to a gene; V was cut back by 1 base and J by 4 bases. The germline CDR1 and CDR2 sequences are SGHTA and FQGTGA. CDR3 in amino acids: CASSLNPAGGGETQYF. As DNA, the CDR3 is TGTGCCAGCAGCTTAAATCCAGCGGGGGGCGGAGAGACCCAGTACTTC.

The genes are TRBV12-5 and TRBJ2-3, with TRBD2 identical over 10 bases. With V trimmed by 3 bases and J by 1 base, 4 bases remained unmatched. The CDR3 loop spans 16 amino acids. CDR1 is LGHNT and CDR2 is FRNRAP in the germline V gene. The CDR3 spells CASGLRTSGGTDTQYF. The DNA of the CDR3 is TGTGCTAGTGGTTTAAGGACTAGCGGAGGCACAGATACGCAGTATTTT.

J is TRBJ1-2 and V is TRBV6-1, with no clear D. CDR1 MNHNS and CDR2 SASEGT come from the germline V gene. The CDR3 consists of 12 residues. V lost 3 bases and J lost 8, with 10 bases in between. CDR3 loop: CASSEKTWGYTF. As DNA, the CDR3 is TGTGCCAGCAGTGAGAAAACATGGGGCTACACCTTC.

The CDR3 DNA reads as TGTGCCAGCTCACCAACGGGTACGACCGGGGAGCTGTTTTTT. Its translation: CASSPTGTTGELFF. This chain joins TRBV18 and TRBJ2-2; D remains unclear. With 2 bases removed from V and 5 bases from J, the gap between germline ends came to 9 bases. CDR1 and CDR2 (germline): KGHSH, LQKENI. The CDR3 totals 14 residues.

The rearrangement links TRBV27 to TRBJ1-3; TRBD1 aligns across 9 bases. Germline V gene lookup returns CDR1 MNHEY and CDR2 SMNVEV (reference sequence). The CDR3 runs to 14 residues. Trimming removed 6 bases from V and 5 bases from J; junction bases left unmatched: 5. The CDR3 protein is CASRPGTGRNTIYF. CDR3 nucleotide sequence: TGTGCCAGCAGGCCTGGGACAGGGCGAAACACCATATATTTT.

The chain has TRBV2 and TRBJ2-3; D remains unclear. V shed 0 bases and J shed 1 base, with 14 bases lying between them. Germline V lookup: CDR1 SNHLY, CDR2 FYNNEI. The CDR3 contains 17 residues. The CDR3: CASSEAPRVVGTDTQYF. The DNA for the CDR3 is TGTGCCAGCAGTGAAGCCCCCCGGGTCGTGGGCACAGATACGCAGTATTTT.

This chain joins TRBV5-6 and TRBJ2-7; 7 nucleotides align to TRBD1. CDR3 size: 13 residues. After removal of 4 bases from V and 3 bases from J, the junction contained 4 bases not matched to a gene. CDR1 is SGHDT, CDR2 YYEEEE, per germline. CDR3 DNA sequence: TGTGCCAGCAGCACCGACAGGGTCTACGAGCAGTACTTC. It translates to CASSTDRVYEQYF. Combining the CDR3 with reference TRBV5-6 and TRBJ2-7 gives the whole variable domain DAGVTQSPTHLIKTRGQQVTLRCSPKSGHDTVSWYQQALGQGPQFIFQYYEEEERQRGNFPDRFSGHQFPNYSSELNVNALLLGDSALYLCASSTDRVYEQYFGPGTRLTVT.

This chain joins TRBV3-1 (or the pseudogene TRBV3-2) and TRBJ1-4; 8 bases are a match to TRBD1. This CDR3 contains 16 residues. The germline gives CDR1 LGHDT, CDR2 YNNKEL (reference sequence). Trimming took 2 bases from V and 1 from J; bases not matched to a gene: 3. The CDR3 region has the DNA TGTGCCAGCAGCCAATGGGACAGGCAAACTAATGAAAAACTGTTTTTT. It translates to CASSQWDRQTNEKLFF.

The chain recombines TRBV3-1 (or the pseudogene TRBV3-2) with TRBJ1-1, with D hard to call. Trimming left V 2 bases short and J 4 bases short, with 14 bases between. The CDR3 loop spans 15 amino acids. Germline assignment: CDR1 LGHDT and CDR2 YNNKEL (reference sequence). CDR3 residues: CASSQYRSGATEAFF. In DNA, the CDR3 is TGTGCCAGCAGCCAATATCGTTCAGGCGCCACTGAAGCTTTCTTT.

The J gene is TRBJ1-2, the V gene TRBV6-5, with TRBD1 matching 8 bases. Germline loops: CDR1 MNHEY, CDR2 SVGAGI. V trimming: 4 bases; J trimming: 10 bases; junction bases outside the gene matches: 8. This CDR3 contains 13 residues. DNA of the CDR3: TGTGCCAGCAGTTCCGCCCAGGGGGCCGTCTACACCTTC. This encodes CASSSAQGAVYTF.

V gene TRBV18 combines with J gene TRBJ1-2; 9 positions agree with TRBD1. V lost 5 bases to trimming and J lost 4 bases; unmatched junction nucleotides: 5. The V gene's germline CDR1 is KGHSH and CDR2 LQKENI. This CDR3 comprises 14 residues. The CDR3 DNA sequence: TGTGCCAGCTCAGAGGGACAGGGCTCCTATGGCTACACCTTC. This translates into CASSEGQGSYGYTF.

CDR3 nucleotide sequence: TGTGCCAGCAGCTTAGTGGCCAGGGGGCCCCTTGGCTATGGCTACACCTTC. Translating it yields CASSLVARGPLGYGYTF. The V and J genes are TRBV7-8 and TRBJ1-2; 8 bases map to TRBD1. The germline V gene has CDR1 SGHVS and CDR2 FQNEAQ. The CDR3 consists of 17 residues. V shed 1 base, J shed 4 bases, and the junction held 11 bases outside the gene matches.

This chain connects TRBV19 to TRBJ1-5, with a tentative D call TRBD1 (5 bases). V gave up 1 base and J gave up 3 bases, with 13 bases separating them. This CDR3 has 16 amino acids. Germline loops: CDR1 LNHDA, CDR2 SQIVND (reference sequence). CDR3 nucleotides: TGTGCCAGTAGTATAGTTGGGCAGGGTACCAATCAGCCCCAGCATTTT. Translating it yields CASSIVGQGTNQPQHF.

The V gene is TRBV10-3, the J gene TRBJ2-7; D is possibly TRBD1 (5 bases). Trimming removed 3 bases from V and 0 bases from J, with 9 bases in between. CDR1 and CDR2 (germline): ENHRY, SYGVKD. The CDR3 sequence is 14 residues long. The CDR3 nucleotides read TGTGCCATCAGTGATAACAGGAACTCCTACGAGCAGTACTTC. Translated, it gives CAISDNRNSYEQYF.

The rearrangement links TRBV20-1 to TRBJ1-2; TRBD1 is a possible D gene (6 bases). Trimming removed 3 bases from V and 8 bases from J, with 16 bases in between. The CDR3 is 13 amino acids. CDR1 DFQATT and CDR2 SNEGSKA come from the germline V gene (reference sequence). The CDR3 DNA follows: TGCAGTGCTAGTTTTAACAGGGTCATCGGCTACACCTTC. It specifies CSASFNRVIGYTF.

The CDR3 loop is CATKQGESSYEQYF. CDR3 DNA sequence: TGTGCCACCAAACAGGGGGAATCCTCCTACGAGCAGTACTTC. The chain couples TRBV2 to TRBJ2-7; 8 nucleotides align to TRBD1. The germline CDR1 and CDR2 sequences are SNHLY and FYNNEI. The J segment lost 0 bases and the V segment lost 10 bases, leaving 8 bases of the junction unmatched. The length of the CDR3 is 14 residues.

Only a few counts were recorded for this clone. The chain recombines TRBV19 with TRBJ1-6; tentative D call: TRBD1 (6 bases). With 1 base removed from V and 7 bases from J, the gap between germline ends came to 11 bases. This CDR3 spans 15 amino acids. CDR1 and CDR2 (germline): LNHDA, SQIVND (reference sequence). The CDR3 DNA sequence: TGTGCCAGTAGTATAGGAGGGGACATAAATTCACCCCTCCACTTT. This codes for CASSIGGDINSPLHF.

The chain links TRBV19 to TRBJ2-7; tentatively, D is TRBD2 (5 bases). V lost 7 bases to trimming and J lost 5 bases, with 15 bases between them. The CDR3 is 13 amino acids. In germline, CDR1 is LNHDA, CDR2 SQIVND (reference sequence). This CDR3 is CASTHGGSNEQYF. As DNA, the CDR3 is TGTGCCAGTACCCATGGAGGAAGTAACGAGCAGTACTTC. Full variable domain (remainder filled in from reference TRBV19 and TRBJ2-7): DGGITQSPKYLFRKEGQNVTLSCEQNLNHDAMYWYRQDPGQGLRLIYYSQIVNDFQKGDIAEGYSVSREKKESFPLTVTSAQKNPTAFYLCASTHGGSNEQYFGPGTRLTVT.

The chain carries TRBV18 and TRBJ2-1, with D tentatively TRBD1 (5 bases). Trimming cost V 3 bases and J 9 bases, with 15 bases left between them. The CDR3 has 14 residues. Germline CDR1 is KGHSH and CDR2 is LQKENI. For the CDR3, the DNA is TGTGCCAGCTCACCTCTGACAGCCTACGGTGAGCAGTTCTTC. As protein: CASSPLTAYGEQFF.

The CDR3 region has the DNA TGTGCCAGCAGCGTGGGGCAGGGGTCCTACAATGAGCAGTTCTTC. This encodes CASSVGQGSYNEQFF. This chain links TRBV9 with TRBJ2-1; perhaps TRBD1 as D (6 bases). This CDR3 is built from 15 residues. The ends were cut back, 2 bases at V and 1 base at J, with 10 bases in the middle. The germline V gene encodes CDR1 SGDLS and CDR2 YYNGEE.

The rearrangement uses TRBV4-1 and TRBJ1-2; D may be TRBD1 (5 bases). Germline V CDR1 and CDR2: MGHRA, YSYEKL. The CDR3 contains 15 residues. Trimming removed 3 bases at V and 2 bases at J, with 13 bases between. The CDR3 sequence is CASSQLFGGNYGYTF. CDR3 DNA: TGCGCCAGCAGCCAGCTCTTTGGGGGGAACTATGGCTACACCTTC.

The chain uses TRBV27 and TRBJ2-1; no clear D. The CDR3 has 15 amino acids. Germline assignment: CDR1 MNHEY and CDR2 SMNVEV (reference sequence). V lost 5 bases to trimming and J lost 3 bases, with 14 bases between them. CDR3 DNA: TGTGCCAGCAGTCTTAGCTTTTCGGGCTACAATGAGCAGTTCTTC. It codes for CASSLSFSGYNEQFF.

V gene TRBV24-1 combines with J gene TRBJ2-7; TRBD1 aligns across 7 bases. The length of the CDR3 is 12 residues. The germline V gene has CDR1 KGHDR and CDR2 SFDVKD. The ends lost 9 bases at V and 3 bases at J; junction bases unmatched: 4. In DNA form, the CDR3 reads TGTGCCACCCCGGGACAGAGCTACGAGCAGTACTTC. Translation: CATPGQSYEQYF.

The rearrangement uses TRBV19 and TRBJ1-5, with no clear D. The V gene lost 7 bases and the J gene lost 6 bases, with 13 bases spanning the gap. Germline V lookup: CDR1 LNHDA, CDR2 SQIVND (reference sequence). The CDR3 runs to 13 residues. The CDR3 bases are TGTGCCAGTATTGGAGGTCTAGGTCAGCCCCAGCATTTT. Translation: CASIGGLGQPQHF.

The chain employs TRBV5-1 and TRBJ1-5; D is perhaps TRBD1 (6 bases). Between the trimmed V and J ends, which lost 0 bases and 2 bases, there was a span of 12 bases. In germline, CDR1 is SGHRS, CDR2 YFSETQ. The CDR3 has 16 amino acids. The CDR3, as DNA: TGCGCCAGCAGCTTGGATGGGACACGAGGCAATCAGCCCCAGCATTTT. This gives the protein CASSLDGTRGNQPQHF.

The chain combines TRBV6-5 with TRBJ2-3; 7 bases agree with TRBD1. The CDR3 runs 16 residues. V dropped 0 bases and J dropped 0; count of bases not matched to a gene: 3. Germline V CDR1 and CDR2: MNHEY, SVGAGI. CDR3 in amino acids: CASSYSPGGSTDTQYF. DNA of the CDR3: TGTGCCAGCAGTTACTCGCCAGGGGGAAGCACAGATACGCAGTATTTT.

The chain recombines TRBV2 with TRBJ2-5; D might be TRBD2 (7 bases). The V end lost 6 bases, the J end lost 12 bases, and 17 bases lay between the germline ends. This CDR3 has 12 amino acids. Per the germline V gene, CDR1 is SNHLY and CDR2 is FYNNEI. The chain's CDR3 is CASSKGGGIEYF. For the CDR3, the DNA is TGTGCCAGCAGCAAAGGGGGGGGGATCGAGTACTTC.